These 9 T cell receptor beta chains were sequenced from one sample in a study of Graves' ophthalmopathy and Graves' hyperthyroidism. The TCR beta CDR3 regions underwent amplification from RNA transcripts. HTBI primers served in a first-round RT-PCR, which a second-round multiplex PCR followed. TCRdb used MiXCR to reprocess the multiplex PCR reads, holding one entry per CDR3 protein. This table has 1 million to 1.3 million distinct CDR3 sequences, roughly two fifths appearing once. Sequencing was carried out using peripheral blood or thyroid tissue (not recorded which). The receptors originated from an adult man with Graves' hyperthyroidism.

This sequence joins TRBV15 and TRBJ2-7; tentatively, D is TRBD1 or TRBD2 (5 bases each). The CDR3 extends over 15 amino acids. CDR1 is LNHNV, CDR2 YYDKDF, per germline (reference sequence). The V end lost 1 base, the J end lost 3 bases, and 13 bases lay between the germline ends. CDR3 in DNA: TGTGCCACCAGCAGAGGCATACGGGACGGCTACGAGCAGTACTTC. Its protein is CATSRGIRDGYEQYF.

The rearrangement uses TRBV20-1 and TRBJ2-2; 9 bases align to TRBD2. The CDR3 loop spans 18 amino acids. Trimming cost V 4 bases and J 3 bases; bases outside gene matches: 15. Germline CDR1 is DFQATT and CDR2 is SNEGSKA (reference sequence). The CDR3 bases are TGCAGTGCTATAAGCGGGGGGCCCGGCACTGGGTACACCGGGGAGCTGTTTTTT. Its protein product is CSAISGGPGTGYTGELFF.

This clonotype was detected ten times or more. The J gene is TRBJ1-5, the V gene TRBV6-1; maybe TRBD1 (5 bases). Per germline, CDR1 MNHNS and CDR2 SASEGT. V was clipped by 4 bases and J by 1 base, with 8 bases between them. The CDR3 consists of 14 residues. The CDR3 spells CASSVRDSNQPQHF. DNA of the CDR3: TGTGCCAGCAGTGTCCGGGACAGCAATCAGCCCCAGCATTTT.

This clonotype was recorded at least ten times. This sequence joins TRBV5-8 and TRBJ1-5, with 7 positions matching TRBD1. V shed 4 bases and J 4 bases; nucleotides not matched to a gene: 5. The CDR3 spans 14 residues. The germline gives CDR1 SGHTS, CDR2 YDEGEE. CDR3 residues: CASSLGTDNQPQHF. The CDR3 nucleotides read TGTGCCAGCAGCCTCGGGACAGATAATCAGCCCCAGCATTTT.

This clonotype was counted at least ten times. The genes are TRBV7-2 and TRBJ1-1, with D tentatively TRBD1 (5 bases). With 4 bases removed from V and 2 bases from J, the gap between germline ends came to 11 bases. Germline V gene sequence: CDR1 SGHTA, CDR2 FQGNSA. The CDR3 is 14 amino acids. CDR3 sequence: CASSSHGGNTEAFF. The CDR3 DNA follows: TGTGCCAGCAGCTCTCATGGGGGAAACACTGAAGCTTTCTTT. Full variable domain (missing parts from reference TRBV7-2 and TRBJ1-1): GAGVSQSPSNKVTEKGKDVELRCDPISGHTALYWYRQSLGQGLEFLIYFQGNSAPDKSGLPSDRFSAERTGGSVSTLTIQRTQQEDSAVYLCASSSHGGNTEAFFGQGTRLTVV.

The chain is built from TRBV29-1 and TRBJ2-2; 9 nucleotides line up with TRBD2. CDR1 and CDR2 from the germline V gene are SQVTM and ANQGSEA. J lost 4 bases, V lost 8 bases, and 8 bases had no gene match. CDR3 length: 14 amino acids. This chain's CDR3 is CSLAGTSRTGELFF. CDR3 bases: TGCAGCTTAGCCGGGACTAGCCGCACCGGGGAGCTGTTTTTT.

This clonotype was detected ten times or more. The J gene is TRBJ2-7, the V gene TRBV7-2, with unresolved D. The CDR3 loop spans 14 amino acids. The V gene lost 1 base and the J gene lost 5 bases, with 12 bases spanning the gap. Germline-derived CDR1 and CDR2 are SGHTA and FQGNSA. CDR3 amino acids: CASSLVGFSDEQYF. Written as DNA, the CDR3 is TGTGCCAGCAGCTTAGTTGGATTTTCGGACGAGCAGTACTTC.

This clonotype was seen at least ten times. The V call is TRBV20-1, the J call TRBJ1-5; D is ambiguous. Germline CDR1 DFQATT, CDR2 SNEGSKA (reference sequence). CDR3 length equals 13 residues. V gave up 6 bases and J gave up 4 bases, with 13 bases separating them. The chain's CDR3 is CSAHPSPNQPQHF. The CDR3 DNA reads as TGCAGTGCCCACCCTTCCCCGAATCAGCCCCAGCATTTT.

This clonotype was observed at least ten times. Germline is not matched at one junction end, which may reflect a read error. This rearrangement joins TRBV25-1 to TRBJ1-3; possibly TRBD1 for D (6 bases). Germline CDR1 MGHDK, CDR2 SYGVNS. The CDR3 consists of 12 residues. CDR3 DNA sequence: TGTGCCAGCAGTGATGTTGGGGGCCCCGTCCGGTTT. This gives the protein CASSDVGGPVRF. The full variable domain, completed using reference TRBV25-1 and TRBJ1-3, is EADIYQTPRYLVIGTGKKITLECSQTMGHDKMYWYQQDPGMELHLIHYSYGVNSTEKGDLSSESTVSRIRTEHFPLTLESARPSHTSQYLCASSDVGGPVRFGEGSWLTVV.